This T cell receptor beta chain was recovered during a study of blood T cell repertoires in COVID-19. Study context: Some COVID-19 samples were acute and others convalescent; all came from the United States, Italy and Spain. T cells, B-cell-depleted T cells, or PBMCs supplied cDNA or gDNA.

Only one count was recorded for this clone. Trimming removed 5 bases from V and 6 bases from J, with 21 bases in between. The germline gives CDR1 KGHDR, CDR2 SFDVKD. This CDR3 contains 16 residues. In the authors' workflow: Reference gene primer amplification gave nucleated cell count estimates. Some clones are missing from TCRdb's copy, which holds only in-frame ones; the method was immunoSEQ multiplex PCR. Clone size and V and J calls were adopted from that table, with D and trimming inferred from the DNA. Counted here are some 33,000 clones, approximately 91% occurring once; the ten biggest clones make up roughly 5.3%.

The specimen was peripheral blood. This chain uses TRBV24-1 with TRBJ2-5; D may be TRBD1 (5 bases). This receptor was identified in a human donor in a cohort sampled during active COVID-19. CDR3 bases: TGTGCCACCAGTGGGACGGCGCAGGGATTTCGACAGACCCAGTACTTC. Residues: CATSGTAQGFRQTQYF.